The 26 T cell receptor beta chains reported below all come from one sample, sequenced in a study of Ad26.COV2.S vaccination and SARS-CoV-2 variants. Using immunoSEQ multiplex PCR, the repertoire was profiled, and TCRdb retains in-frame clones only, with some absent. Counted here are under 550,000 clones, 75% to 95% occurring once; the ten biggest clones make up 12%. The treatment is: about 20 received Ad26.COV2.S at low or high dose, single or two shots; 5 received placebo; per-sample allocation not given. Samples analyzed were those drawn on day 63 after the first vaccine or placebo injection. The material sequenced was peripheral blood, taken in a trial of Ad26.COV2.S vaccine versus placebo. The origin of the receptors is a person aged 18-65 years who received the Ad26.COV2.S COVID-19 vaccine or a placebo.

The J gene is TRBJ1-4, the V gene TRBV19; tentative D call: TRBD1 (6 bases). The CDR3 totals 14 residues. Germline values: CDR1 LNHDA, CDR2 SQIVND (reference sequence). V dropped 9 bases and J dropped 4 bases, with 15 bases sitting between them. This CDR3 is CASTKGVLNEKLFF. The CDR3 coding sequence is TGTGCCAGCACAAAGGGGGTTCTTAATGAAAAACTGTTTTTT. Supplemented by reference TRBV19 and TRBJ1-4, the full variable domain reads DGGITQSPKYLFRKEGQNVTLSCEQNLNHDAMYWYRQDPGQGLRLIYYSQIVNDFQKGDIAEGYSVSREKKESFPLTVTSAQKNPTAFYLCASTKGVLNEKLFFGSGTQLSVL.

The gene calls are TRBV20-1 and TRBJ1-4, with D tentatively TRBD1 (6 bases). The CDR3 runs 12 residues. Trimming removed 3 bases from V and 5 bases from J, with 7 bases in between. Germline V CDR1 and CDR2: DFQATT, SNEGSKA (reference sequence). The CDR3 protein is CSASQGNEKLFF. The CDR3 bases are TGCAGTGCTAGTCAGGGGAATGAAAAACTGTTTTTT.

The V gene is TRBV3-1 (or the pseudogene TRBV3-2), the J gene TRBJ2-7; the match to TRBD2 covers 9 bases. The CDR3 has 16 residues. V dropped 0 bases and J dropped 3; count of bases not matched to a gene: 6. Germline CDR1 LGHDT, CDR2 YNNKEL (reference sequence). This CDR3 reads CASSQEPGLAGYEQYF. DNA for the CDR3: TGTGCCAGCAGCCAAGAGCCGGGACTAGCAGGCTACGAGCAGTACTTC.

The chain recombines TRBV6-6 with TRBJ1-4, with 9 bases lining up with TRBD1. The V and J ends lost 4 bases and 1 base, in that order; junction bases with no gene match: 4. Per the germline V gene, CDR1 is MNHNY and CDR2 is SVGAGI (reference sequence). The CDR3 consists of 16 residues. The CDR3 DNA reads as TGTGCCAGCAGTTCCGGGACAGGGCAAACTAATGAAAAACTGTTTTTT. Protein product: CASSSGTGQTNEKLFF.

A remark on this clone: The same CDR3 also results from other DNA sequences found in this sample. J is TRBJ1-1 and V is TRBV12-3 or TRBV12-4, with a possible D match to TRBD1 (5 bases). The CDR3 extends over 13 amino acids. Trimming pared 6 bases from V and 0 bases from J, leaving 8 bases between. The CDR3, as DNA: TGTGCCAGCAGCGACAGCATGAACACTGAAGCTTTCTTT. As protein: CASSDSMNTEAFF.

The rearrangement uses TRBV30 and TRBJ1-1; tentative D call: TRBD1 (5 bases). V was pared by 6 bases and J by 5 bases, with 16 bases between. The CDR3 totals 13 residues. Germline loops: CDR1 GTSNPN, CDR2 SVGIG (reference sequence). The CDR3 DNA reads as TGTGCCTGCCTAGGGGCCCAGAGGACTGAAGCTTTCTTT. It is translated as CACLGAQRTEAFF. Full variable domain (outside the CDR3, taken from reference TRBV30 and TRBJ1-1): SQTIHQWPATLVQPVGSPLSLECTVEGTSNPNLYWYRQAAGRGLQLLFYSVGIGQISSEVPQNLSASRPQDRQFILSSKKLLLSDSGFYLCACLGAQRTEAFFGQGTRLTVV.

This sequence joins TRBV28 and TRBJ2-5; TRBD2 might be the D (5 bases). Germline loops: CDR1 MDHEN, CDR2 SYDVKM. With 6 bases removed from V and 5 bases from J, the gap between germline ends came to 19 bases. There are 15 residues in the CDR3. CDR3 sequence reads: CASSDYLGFGETQYF. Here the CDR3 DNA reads TGTGCCAGCAGCGACTACTTAGGATTCGGTGAGACCCAGTACTTC.

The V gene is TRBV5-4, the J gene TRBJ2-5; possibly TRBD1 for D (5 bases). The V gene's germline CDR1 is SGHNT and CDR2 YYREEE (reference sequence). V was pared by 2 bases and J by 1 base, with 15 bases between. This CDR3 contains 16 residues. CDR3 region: CASSLYRSYLQETQYF. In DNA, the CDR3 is TGTGCCAGCAGCTTATACAGGAGCTACCTCCAAGAGACCCAGTACTTC.

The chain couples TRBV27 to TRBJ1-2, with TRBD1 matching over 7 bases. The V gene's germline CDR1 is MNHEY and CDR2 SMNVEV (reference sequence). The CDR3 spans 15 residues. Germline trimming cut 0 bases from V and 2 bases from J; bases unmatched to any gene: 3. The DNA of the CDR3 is TGTGCCAGCAGTTTATCCGGGACAGCAAACTATGGCTACACCTTC. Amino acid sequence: CASSLSGTANYGYTF.

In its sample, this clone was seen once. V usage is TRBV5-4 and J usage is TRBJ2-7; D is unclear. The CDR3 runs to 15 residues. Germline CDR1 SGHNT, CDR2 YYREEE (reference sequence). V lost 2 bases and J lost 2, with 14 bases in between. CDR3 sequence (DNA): TGTGCCAGCAGCTTTCAGCTCGGAACCCCCTACGAGCAGTACTTC. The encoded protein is CASSFQLGTPYEQYF.

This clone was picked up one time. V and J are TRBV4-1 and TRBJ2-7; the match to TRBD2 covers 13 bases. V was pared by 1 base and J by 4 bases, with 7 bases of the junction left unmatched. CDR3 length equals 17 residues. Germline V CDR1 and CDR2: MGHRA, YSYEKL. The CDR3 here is CASSQGLRTSGSYEQYF. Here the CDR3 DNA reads TGCGCCAGCAGCCAAGGGCTCAGGACTAGCGGGAGTTACGAGCAGTACTTC.

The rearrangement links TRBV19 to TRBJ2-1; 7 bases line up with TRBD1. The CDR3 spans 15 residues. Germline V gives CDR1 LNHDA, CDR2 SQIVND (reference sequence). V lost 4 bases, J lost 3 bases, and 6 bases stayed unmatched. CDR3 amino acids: CASSTPDRVYNEQFF. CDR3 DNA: TGTGCCAGTAGTACCCCCGACAGGGTCTACAATGAGCAGTTCTTC.

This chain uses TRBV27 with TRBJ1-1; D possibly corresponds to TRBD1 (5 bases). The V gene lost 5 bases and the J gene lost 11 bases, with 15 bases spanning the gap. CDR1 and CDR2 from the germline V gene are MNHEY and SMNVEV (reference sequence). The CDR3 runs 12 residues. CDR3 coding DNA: TGTGCCAGCAGTACCGGGGCGGGAAGGGCTTTCTTT. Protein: CASSTGAGRAFF.

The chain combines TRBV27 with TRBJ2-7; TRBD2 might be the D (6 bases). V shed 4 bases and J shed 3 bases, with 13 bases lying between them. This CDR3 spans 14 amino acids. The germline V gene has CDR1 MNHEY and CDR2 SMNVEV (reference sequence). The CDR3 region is CASSWAGQNYEQYF. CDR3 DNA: TGTGCCAGCAGTTGGGCGGGGCAGAACTACGAGCAGTACTTC.

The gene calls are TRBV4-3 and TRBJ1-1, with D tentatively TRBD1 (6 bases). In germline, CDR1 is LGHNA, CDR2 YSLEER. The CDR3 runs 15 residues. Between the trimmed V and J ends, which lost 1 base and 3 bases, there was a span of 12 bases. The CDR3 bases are TGCGCCAGCAGCCAAGTACGGGGGGGGCACACTGAAGCTTTCTTT. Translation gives CASSQVRGGHTEAFF.

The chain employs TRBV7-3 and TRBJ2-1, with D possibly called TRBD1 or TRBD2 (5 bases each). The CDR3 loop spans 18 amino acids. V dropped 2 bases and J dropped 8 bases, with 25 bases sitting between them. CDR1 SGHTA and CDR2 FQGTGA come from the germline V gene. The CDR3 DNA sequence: TGTGCCAGCAGCTTAGCCGTGTTAGGCCCGGGGATGGGGGATGAGCAGTTCTTC. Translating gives CASSLAVLGPGMGDEQFF. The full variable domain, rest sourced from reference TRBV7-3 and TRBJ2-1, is GAGVSQTPSNKVTEKGKYVELRCDPISGHTALYWYRQSLGQGPEFLIYFQGTGAADDSGLPNDRFFAVRPEGSVSTLKIQRTERGDSAVYLCASSLAVLGPGMGDEQFFGPGTRLTVL.

CDR3 region: CASSGSTGTEFFALHF. CDR3 sequence (DNA): TGTGCCAGCAGTGGGTCCACGGGGACAGAATTTTTTGCCCTCCACTTT. The genes are TRBV6-1 and TRBJ1-6; 7 bases align to TRBD1. The V gene's germline CDR1 is MNHNS and CDR2 SASEGT. This CDR3 has 16 amino acids. The V and J ends lost 4 bases and 14 bases, in that order; junction bases with no gene match: 17.

The CDR3 reads CASSAGRGLRTNTEAFF. The CDR3 nucleotides are TGTGCCAGCAGCGCCGGCCGGGGTCTCCGCACCAACACTGAAGCTTTCTTT. The chain recombines TRBV11-2 with TRBJ1-1; no reliable D call. This CDR3 is built from 17 residues. Germline V gives CDR1 SGHAT, CDR2 FQNNGV. The V and J ends lost 5 bases and 2 bases respectively, with 21 bases between them.

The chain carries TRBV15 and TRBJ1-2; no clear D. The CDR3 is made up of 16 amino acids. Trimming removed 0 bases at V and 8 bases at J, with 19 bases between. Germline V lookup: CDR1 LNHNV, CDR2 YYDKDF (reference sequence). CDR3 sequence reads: CATSRDRGLQTRGYTF. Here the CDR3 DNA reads TGTGCCACCAGCAGAGATCGTGGGTTACAGACGAGGGGCTACACCTTC.

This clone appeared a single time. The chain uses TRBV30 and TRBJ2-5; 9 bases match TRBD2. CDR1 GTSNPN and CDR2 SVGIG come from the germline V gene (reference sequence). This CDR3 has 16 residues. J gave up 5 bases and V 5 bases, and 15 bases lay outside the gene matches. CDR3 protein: CAWDGPGLAGRETQYF. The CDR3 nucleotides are TGTGCCTGGGATGGGCCGGGGCTAGCGGGAAGGGAGACCCAGTACTTC.

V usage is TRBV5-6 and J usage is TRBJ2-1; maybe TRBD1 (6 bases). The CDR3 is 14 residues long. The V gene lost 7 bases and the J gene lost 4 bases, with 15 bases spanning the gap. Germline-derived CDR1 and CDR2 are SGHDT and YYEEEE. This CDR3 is CASVRQGHYNEQFF. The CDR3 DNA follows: TGTGCCAGCGTTAGGCAGGGGCATTACAATGAGCAGTTCTTC.

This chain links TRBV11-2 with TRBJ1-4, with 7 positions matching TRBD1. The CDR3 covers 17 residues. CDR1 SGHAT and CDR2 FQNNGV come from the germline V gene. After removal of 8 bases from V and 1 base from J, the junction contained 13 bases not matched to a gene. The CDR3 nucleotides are TGTGCCAGCCTCGACAGGGAAGGGGAGGAAACTAATGAAAAACTGTTTTTT. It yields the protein CASLDREGEETNEKLFF. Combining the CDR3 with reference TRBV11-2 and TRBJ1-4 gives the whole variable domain EAGVAQSPRYKIIEKRQSVAFWCNPISGHATLYWYQQILGQGPKLLIQFQNNGVVDDSQLPKDRFSAERLKGVDSTLKIQPAKLEDSAVYLCASLDREGEETNEKLFFGSGTQLSVL.

The chain's CDR3 is CASSQEVGLAGGTDTQYF. For the CDR3, the DNA is TGCGCCAGCAGCCAAGAAGTAGGGCTAGCGGGCGGCACAGATACGCAGTATTTT. The gene calls are TRBV4-3 and TRBJ2-3; 8 nucleotides line up with TRBD2. This CDR3 region has 18 residues. The trim removed 0 bases at V and 1 base at J, leaving 9 bases unmatched. The germline gives CDR1 LGHNA, CDR2 YSLEER.

The CDR3 sequence is CASSSGLATQFF. CDR3 bases: TGTGCCAGCAGCTCGGGACTAGCGACGCAGTTCTTC. The gene calls are TRBV13 and TRBJ2-1; 10 bases are a match to TRBD2. Germline CDR1 and CDR2: PRHDT and FYEKMQ (reference sequence). V gave up 4 bases and J gave up 12 bases; unmatched junction bases: 3. CDR3 length: 12 amino acids.

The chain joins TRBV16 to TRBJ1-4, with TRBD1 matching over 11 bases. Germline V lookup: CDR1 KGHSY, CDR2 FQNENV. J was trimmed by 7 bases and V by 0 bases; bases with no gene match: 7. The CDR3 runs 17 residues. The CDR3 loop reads CASSQSSPGQGGEKLFF. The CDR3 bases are TGTGCCAGCAGCCAATCGTCCCCGGGACAGGGGGGTGAAAAACTGTTTTTT.

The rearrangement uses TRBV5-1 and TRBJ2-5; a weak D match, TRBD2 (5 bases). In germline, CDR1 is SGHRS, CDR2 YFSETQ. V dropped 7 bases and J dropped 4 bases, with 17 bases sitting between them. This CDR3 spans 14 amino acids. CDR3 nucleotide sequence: TGCGCCAGCTGCCGGTCCGGGGTGGGAGAGACCCAGTACTTC. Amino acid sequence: CASCRSGVGETQYF.